Shown below are 2 T cell receptor beta chains from a single sample sequenced in a study of shared clonotypes between healthy human individuals. Using immunoSEQ multiplex PCR, the repertoire was profiled, and TCRdb retains in-frame clones only, with some absent. The sample records some 660,000 clones, approximately 73% being singletons. Sequenced input: memory CD4+ T cells sorted from blood. Subset denoted: CD45RA-negative fraction. These TCRs come from a woman aged 25 to 39 in good health.

V and J are TRBV11-2 and TRBJ2-5; D is unresolved. The CDR3 consists of 15 residues. Trimming took 3 bases from V and 2 from J, leaving 13 bases between them. The germline V gene encodes CDR1 SGHAT and CDR2 FQNNGV. CDR3 DNA sequence: TGTGCCAGCAGCTTGGGAAGAGTGGGGCAAGAGACCCAGTACTTC. This gives the protein CASSLGRVGQETQYF.

This sequence joins TRBV6-6 and TRBJ2-5; the D gene is possibly TRBD1 (6 bases). This CDR3 comprises 13 residues. From germline, CDR1 is MNHNY and CDR2 SVGAGI (reference sequence). Trimming removed 6 bases at V and 2 bases at J, with 10 bases between. CDR3 protein: CASRHGQQETQYF. CDR3 sequence (DNA): TGTGCCAGCAGACACGGACAGCAAGAGACCCAGTACTTC.